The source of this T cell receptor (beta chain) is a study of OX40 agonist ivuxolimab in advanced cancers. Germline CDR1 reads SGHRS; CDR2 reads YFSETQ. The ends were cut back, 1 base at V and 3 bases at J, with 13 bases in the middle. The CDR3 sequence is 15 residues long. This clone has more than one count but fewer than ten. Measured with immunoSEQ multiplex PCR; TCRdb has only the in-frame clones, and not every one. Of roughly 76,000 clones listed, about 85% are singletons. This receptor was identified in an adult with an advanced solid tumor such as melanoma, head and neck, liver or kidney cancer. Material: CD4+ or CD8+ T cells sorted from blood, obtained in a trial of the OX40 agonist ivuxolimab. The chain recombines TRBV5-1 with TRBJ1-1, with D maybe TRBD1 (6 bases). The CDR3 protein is CASSLIGGRDTEAFF. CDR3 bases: TGCGCCAGCAGCTTGATAGGGGGAAGGGACACTGAAGCTTTCTTT.